Below, 6 T cell receptor beta chains from the same sample are listed, as sequenced in a study of shared clonotypes between healthy human individuals. Repertoires were generated with immunoSEQ multiplex PCR, while TCRdb's copy carries only in-frame clones and drops some. The sample shows 1,400,000 or so clones, about 98.5% of them seen only once. The sequenced material came from naive CD4+ T cells sorted from blood. Subset specified: CD45RA+ positively selected. All receptors come from a man in his thirties or forties in good health.

V gene TRBV18 combines with J gene TRBJ2-3; the match to TRBD1 covers 8 bases. In germline, CDR1 is KGHSH, CDR2 LQKENI. The CDR3 extends over 17 amino acids. V dropped 4 bases and J dropped 10; count of bases not matched to a gene: 19. CDR3 amino acids: CASSLYPPVRGPPSQYF. CDR3 in DNA: TGTGCCAGCTCACTGTATCCACCGGTCAGGGGGCCCCCGTCGCAGTATTTT.

The gene calls are TRBV28 and TRBJ1-5, with 9 bases that match TRBD1. CDR3 size: 15 residues. Germline V gene data show CDR1 as MDHEN and CDR2 as SYDVKM. V trimming: 6 bases; J trimming: 4 bases; junction bases outside the gene matches: 7. CDR3 DNA: TGTGCCAGCAGCACCACAGGGGGCAAGAATCAGCCCCAGCATTTT. The encoded protein is CASSTTGGKNQPQHF.

The gene calls are TRBV7-2 and TRBJ1-4; 9 bases are a match to TRBD1. V lost 1 base to trimming and J lost 8 bases; unmatched junction nucleotides: 5. In germline, CDR1 is SGHTA, CDR2 FQGNSA. CDR3 length equals 15 residues. CDR3 protein: CASSLDRGRREKLFF. Here the CDR3 DNA reads TGTGCCAGCAGCTTAGACAGGGGGCGCCGAGAAAAACTGTTTTTT.

The rearrangement uses TRBV2 and TRBJ1-5, with D unclear. Per the germline V gene, CDR1 is SNHLY and CDR2 is FYNNEI. The CDR3 length is 15 residues. V was trimmed by 0 bases and J by 4 bases, leaving 10 bases between them. The CDR3 DNA sequence: TGTGCCAGCAGTGAAGCGCTTCCCGGGAATCAGCCCCAGCATTTT. This codes for CASSEALPGNQPQHF.

V is TRBV11-3 and J is TRBJ2-2, with D unclear. V was shortened by 1 base and J by 5 bases, with 5 bases between the two germline ends. Germline V gene sequence: CDR1 SGHNT, CDR2 YENEEA. The CDR3 loop spans 13 amino acids. The CDR3 loop is CASSLGVTGELFF. The CDR3 nucleotides read TGTGCCAGCAGCTTAGGGGTTACCGGGGAGCTGTTTTTT.

On this clone: The junction does not match germline at one end; this may be a read error. V is TRBV29-1 and J is TRBJ1-2; no firm D call. CDR3 length: 11 residues. The germline V gene has CDR1 SQVTM and CDR2 ANQGSEA. In DNA form, the CDR3 reads TGCAGCGTTAAAGACGGTATTGGCTACACCTTC. As protein: CSVKDGIGYTF.